What follows are 15 T cell receptor beta chains derived from one specimen sequenced in a study of long-term antiretroviral therapy in people with HIV (dated by TCRdb to between 2021 and 2024). The immunoSEQ hsTCRB v3.0 assay was used at survey level resolution to sequence the TRB variable region. TCRdb mirrors the immuneACCESS table, restricted to in-frame sequences. Some clones are absent from its copies; in checked studies, under half trace to an unresolved V gene, and the reason for the others is unknown. This sample is represented by around 17,000 clones; roughly 80% of them were singletons. The biggest ten clones account for 6.5% to 8.5% of the sample. This sample comprised unsorted PBMCs, obtained 0.1 years after starting antiretroviral therapy. The receptors were gathered from a man in his late teens or twenties with HIV.

The rearrangement joins TRBV19 to TRBJ1-2; no reliable D call. V was clipped by 9 bases and J by 4 bases, with 15 bases between them. This CDR3 spans 13 amino acids. The germline gives CDR1 LNHDA, CDR2 SQIVND (reference sequence). The CDR3 coding sequence is TGTGCCAGCCATCGAGGAGGATTCTATGGCTACACCTTC. As protein: CASHRGGFYGYTF.

The CDR3 reads CASTFGDTDYGYTF. For the CDR3, the DNA is TGTGCCAGCACCTTTGGGGACACGGACTATGGCTACACCTTC. The gene calls are TRBV9 and TRBJ1-2; possibly TRBD1 for D (6 bases). CDR1 is SGDLS, CDR2 YYNGEE, per germline. The CDR3 is 14 residues long. Trimming left V 6 bases short and J 3 bases short, with 15 bases between.

This rearrangement joins TRBV5-1 to TRBJ2-4; D may be TRBD2 (6 bases). This CDR3 region has 14 residues. Germline loops: CDR1 SGHRS, CDR2 YFSETQ. The V gene lost 4 bases and the J gene lost 6 bases, with 14 bases spanning the gap. The CDR3: CASSAYGGGNIQYF. The DNA of the CDR3 is TGCGCCAGCAGCGCCTACGGGGGTGGAAACATTCAGTACTTC.

The V gene is TRBV11-3, the J gene TRBJ2-1; a weak D match, TRBD2 (5 bases). CDR1 and CDR2 from the germline V gene are SGHNT and YENEEA. V lost 0 bases, J lost 3 bases, and 9 bases lay in between. The CDR3 is 15 residues long. The CDR3 DNA reads as TGTGCCAGCAGCTTAGAAGACGGAGGCTACAATGAGCAGTTCTTC. It translates to CASSLEDGGYNEQFF. Full variable domain (missing parts from reference TRBV11-3 and TRBJ2-1): EAGVVQSPRYKIIEKKQPVAFWCNPISGHNTLYWYLQNLGQGPELLIRYENEEAVDDSQLPKDRFSAERLKGVDSTLKIQPAELGDSAVYLCASSLEDGGYNEQFFGPGTRLTVL.

The chain joins TRBV2 to TRBJ2-7; perhaps TRBD1 as D (5 bases). The CDR3 is 13 residues long. With 6 bases removed from V and 2 bases from J, the gap between germline ends came to 11 bases. Germline CDR1 is SNHLY and CDR2 is FYNNEI. CDR3 in DNA: TGTGCCAGCAGCCTTGGGGCGGCCTACGAGCAGTACTTC. Translated, it gives CASSLGAAYEQYF.

The chain links TRBV29-1 to TRBJ2-1; TRBD2 aligns across 7 bases. The junction had 12 bases not matched to a gene; V was cut back by 4 bases and J by 6 bases. CDR1 is SQVTM and CDR2 is ANQGSEA in the germline V gene. CDR3 length: 15 amino acids. CDR3 in amino acids: CSVGLAGTTSNEQFF. CDR3 sequence (DNA): TGCAGCGTTGGCCTCGCCGGGACTACCTCCAATGAGCAGTTCTTC.

In this sample, this clone turned up once. This rearrangement joins TRBV7-9 to TRBJ2-5, with TRBD1 matching over 11 bases. V was clipped by 5 bases and J by 5 bases; unmatched bases: 13. The CDR3 spans 17 residues. Germline lookup yields CDR1 SEHNR and CDR2 FQNEAQ (reference sequence). CDR3: CASSPTGTGGWWETQYF. In DNA form, the CDR3 reads TGTGCCAGCAGCCCGACTGGGACAGGGGGTTGGTGGGAGACCCAGTACTTC.

In its sample, this clone was seen a few times. The chain couples TRBV7-2 to TRBJ1-6; D unresolved. Germline CDR1 is SGHTA and CDR2 is FQGNSA. The CDR3 length is 14 residues. V shed 7 bases and J shed 7 bases, with 14 bases lying between them. The CDR3 reads CASTSGPRNSPLHF. The CDR3 DNA reads as TGTGCCAGCACGTCAGGCCCGAGGAATTCACCCCTCCACTTT.

This rearrangement joins TRBV5-4 to TRBJ2-2; 12 bases are shared with TRBD2. CDR1 and CDR2 from the germline V gene are SGHNT and YYREEE (reference sequence). This CDR3 contains 14 residues. J lost 7 bases, V lost 6 bases, and 4 bases had no gene match. CDR3 region: CASTPSGRVGELFF. In DNA form, the CDR3 reads TGTGCCAGCACCCCTAGCGGGAGGGTCGGGGAGCTGTTTTTT.

J is TRBJ2-1 and V is TRBV19; D perhaps matches TRBD1 (6 bases). Germline V lookup: CDR1 LNHDA, CDR2 SQIVND (reference sequence). The CDR3 totals 10 residues. V was cut by 10 bases and J by 7 bases, with 8 bases left in between. CDR3 amino acids: CATRGNEQFF. In DNA form, the CDR3 reads TGTGCCACAAGGGGGAATGAGCAGTTCTTC.

The V and J genes are TRBV29-1 and TRBJ1-1, with a weak D call TRBD1 (6 bases). Germline loops: CDR1 SQVTM, CDR2 ANQGSEA. The CDR3 is 14 residues long. Trimming pared 7 bases from V and 4 bases from J, leaving 19 bases between. The chain's CDR3 is CSAVIGGRGTEAFF. CDR3 sequence (DNA): TGCAGCGCAGTCATCGGGGGCAGGGGCACTGAAGCTTTCTTT.

In its sample, this clone was seen a few times. At the DNA level, this CDR3 is encoded by other sequences in the same sample as well. CDR3 sequence reads: CASSPRDSSNQPQHF. CDR3 bases: TGTGCCAGCAGTCCCCGGGACAGTAGCAATCAGCCCCAGCATTTT. The gene calls are TRBV27 and TRBJ1-5, with 7 positions matching TRBD1. Trimming took 5 bases from V and 0 from J; bases not matched to a gene: 4. CDR1 and CDR2 from the germline V gene are MNHEY and SMNVEV (reference sequence). There are 15 residues in the CDR3.

Only a few counts were recorded for this clone. The gene calls are TRBV29-1 and TRBJ2-7; tentative D call: TRBD1 (6 bases). Trimming left V 5 bases short and J 5 bases short, with 16 bases between. Germline CDR1 and CDR2: SQVTM and ANQGSEA. This CDR3 region has 13 residues. The CDR3: CSVYGQTLDEQYF. CDR3 DNA sequence: TGCAGCGTTTATGGACAGACCCTCGACGAGCAGTACTTC.

This chain connects TRBV11-1 to TRBJ1-6; no firm D call. V lost 4 bases to trimming and J lost 8 bases, with 18 bases between them. The CDR3 length is 16 residues. The germline gives CDR1 SGHAT, CDR2 FQDESV (reference sequence). The CDR3 DNA reads as TGTGCCAGCAGCTCCCGATTCAGAGTCGAAGATTCACCCCTCCACTTT. Its protein is CASSSRFRVEDSPLHF.

The V gene is TRBV10-1, the J gene TRBJ2-7, with D possibly being TRBD2 (5 bases). This CDR3 is 15 amino acids long. V was trimmed by 0 bases and J by 4 bases, leaving 13 bases between them. Germline CDR1 WNHNN, CDR2 SYGVQD (reference sequence). The DNA of the CDR3 is TGCGCCAGCAGTGAGTCCCGGGGAGAGGGATACGAGCAGTACTTC. This sequence encodes CASSESRGEGYEQYF.